One sample yielded the 26 T cell receptor beta chains listed below, sequenced in a study of shared clonotypes between healthy human individuals. Repertoires were generated with immunoSEQ multiplex PCR, while TCRdb's copy carries only in-frame clones and drops some. This table holds 2 million to 2.5 million clones, 80% to 95% found once. Material: naive CD4+ T cells from PBMCs. Subset denoted: CD45RA+ positively selected. Receptors originate from a man aged 18 to 35 in good health. Some clones in this sample may be carry-over from other donors' samples.

On this clone: Other DNA variants within this sample encode the same CDR3. CDR3 DNA sequence: TGCGCCAGCAGCTTGAGCGGACAGACCTACGAGCAGTACTTC. This sequence encodes CASSLSGQTYEQYF. The J gene is TRBJ2-7, the V gene TRBV5-1, with a possible D match to TRBD1 (6 bases). Germline V gene lookup returns CDR1 SGHRS and CDR2 YFSETQ. V lost 1 base, J lost 2 bases, and 10 bases lay in between. There are 14 residues in the CDR3.

This chain joins TRBV28 and TRBJ1-2; possibly TRBD1 for D (5 bases). Germline CDR1 is MDHEN and CDR2 is SYDVKM. The V and J ends lost 5 bases and 6 bases respectively, with 22 bases between them. The CDR3 consists of 16 residues. The CDR3 bases are TGTGCCAGCAGTCGACCCGGCGGCAGGGCGTTCGATGGCTACACCTTC. Amino acid sequence: CASSRPGGRAFDGYTF.

Remarks on this clone: This sample also contains other DNA sequences that code for the same CDR3. The J gene is TRBJ2-6, the V gene TRBV5-1; the D is unclear. The V end was cut by 3 bases, the J end by 0 bases, with 7 bases between. The CDR3 contains 15 residues. The germline CDR1 and CDR2 sequences are SGHRS and YFSETQ. The CDR3 protein is CASSSTSSGANVLTF. The DNA for the CDR3 is TGCGCCAGCAGCTCCACGAGCTCTGGGGCCAACGTCCTGACTTTC.

The genes are TRBV27 and TRBJ2-2; 8 nucleotides align to TRBD2. CDR1 and CDR2 (germline): MNHEY, SMNVEV (reference sequence). The CDR3 runs to 15 residues. The V and J ends lost 2 bases and 8 bases, in that order; junction bases with no gene match: 7. The CDR3: CASSLTGGRPGELFF. CDR3 sequence (DNA): TGTGCCAGCAGTTTAACGGGAGGGCGTCCGGGGGAGCTGTTTTTT.

About this clone: Other DNA sequences of this sample code for an identical CDR3. V and J are TRBV30 and TRBJ1-6, with no clear D. V was pared by 0 bases and J by 7 bases, with 7 bases between. In germline, CDR1 is GTSNPN, CDR2 SVGIG (reference sequence). The CDR3 length is 13 residues. The DNA for the CDR3 is TGTGCCTGGAGTGTATTGGGGAATTCACCCCTCCACTTT. Protein product: CAWSVLGNSPLHF. The variable domain in full, completed from reference TRBV30 and TRBJ1-6, reads SQTIHQWPATLVQPVGSPLSLECTVEGTSNPNLYWYRQAAGRGLQLLFYSVGIGQISSEVPQNLSASRPQDRQFILSSKKLLLSDSGFYLCAWSVLGNSPLHFGNGTRLTVT.

This clone was counted a single time. The chain joins TRBV18 to TRBJ1-2, with D maybe TRBD1 (5 bases). Between the trimmed V and J ends, which lost 5 bases and 4 bases, there was a span of 14 bases. This CDR3 has 14 residues. The germline V gene encodes CDR1 KGHSH and CDR2 LQKENI. CDR3 sequence: CASSSGLQGYGYTF. In nucleotides, the CDR3 is TGTGCCAGCTCATCGGGACTCCAGGGCTATGGCTACACCTTC.

This rearrangement joins TRBV4-1 to TRBJ2-7; TRBD2 aligns across 8 bases. CDR3 length: 16 amino acids. Germline V gene lookup returns CDR1 MGHRA and CDR2 YSYEKL. The V segment lost 4 bases and the J segment 2 bases; nucleotides outside the gene matches: 10. CDR3 loop: CASSPTPTSGTYEQYF. The CDR3 DNA follows: TGCGCCAGCAGCCCCACCCCTACTAGCGGTACCTACGAGCAGTACTTC.

The CDR3 nucleotides are TGTGCCAGCAGCGCGGGTTTGGGACAGGGCCTTGAAAAACTGTTTTTT. It yields the protein CASSAGLGQGLEKLFF. The chain uses TRBV9 and TRBJ1-4, with 9 bases that match TRBD1. CDR1 and CDR2 (germline): SGDLS, YYNGEE. V shed 3 bases, J shed 7 bases, and the junction held 10 bases outside the gene matches. The CDR3 is 16 amino acids.

The CDR3 coding sequence is TGTGCCAGCAGGGTCGGGGGCCCTCCTTCTGGCTACACCTTC. Its translation is CASRVGGPPSGYTF. The genes are TRBV28 and TRBJ1-2; TRBD1 might be the D (6 bases). Germline V gene sequence: CDR1 MDHEN, CDR2 SYDVKM. The CDR3 covers 14 residues. V shed 6 bases and J shed 7 bases, with 18 bases lying between them.

This chain links TRBV6-1 with TRBJ1-1, with 7 nucleotides matching TRBD1. CDR1 MNHNS and CDR2 SASEGT come from the germline V gene. This CDR3 has 14 amino acids. V dropped 5 bases and J dropped 0; count of bases not matched to a gene: 3. The CDR3 sequence is CASSKGQMNTEAFF. The DNA of the CDR3 is TGTGCCAGCAGTAAGGGACAGATGAACACTGAAGCTTTCTTT.

The chain uses TRBV30 and TRBJ2-5; 8 positions match TRBD1. This CDR3 has 14 amino acids. The germline V gene has CDR1 GTSNPN and CDR2 SVGIG (reference sequence). The J segment lost 2 bases and the V segment lost 3 bases, leaving 5 bases of the junction unmatched. Here the CDR3 DNA reads TGTGCCTGGAGGTCGGGACAGGAGCAAGAGACCCAGTACTTC. Its protein product is CAWRSGQEQETQYF.

This clone has just a few counts. The chain uses TRBV28 and TRBJ2-7; 7 bases match TRBD2. CDR3 length: 14 residues. Germline V gives CDR1 MDHEN, CDR2 SYDVKM. With V trimmed by 2 bases and J by 4 bases, 5 bases remained unmatched. Written as DNA, the CDR3 is TGTGCCAGCAGTTTAGCGGGAGAAAGGTACGAGCAGTACTTC. Translation gives CASSLAGERYEQYF.

About this clone itself: Other nucleotide sequences from this sample produce the same CDR3. The chain links TRBV6-6 to TRBJ2-3; D perhaps matches TRBD1 (6 bases). Germline V CDR1 and CDR2: MNHNY, SVGAGI (reference sequence). V lost 3 bases and J 0 bases, leaving 7 bases between the germline ends. This CDR3 is 14 amino acids long. The CDR3 bases are TGTGCCAGCAGTTATGGACAGAGCACAGATACGCAGTATTTT. This translates into CASSYGQSTDTQYF.

This sequence joins TRBV5-6 and TRBJ2-7, with TRBD2 identical over 8 bases. With V trimmed by 0 bases and J by 12 bases, 11 bases remained unmatched. CDR1 and CDR2 (germline): SGHDT, YYEEEE. The length of the CDR3 is 14 residues. The CDR3 region has the DNA TGTGCCAGCAGCTTGGCTGGCACTAGCGGCTTCAGGTACTTC. This codes for CASSLAGTSGFRYF.

This chain joins TRBV5-1 and TRBJ1-2, with D perhaps TRBD1 (6 bases). The CDR3 length is 16 residues. From germline, CDR1 is SGHRS and CDR2 YFSETQ. V dropped 4 bases and J dropped 0 bases, with 16 bases sitting between them. This CDR3 is CASSRGHNRTNYGYTF. The CDR3 DNA is TGCGCCAGCAGCCGGGGGCATAACAGGACTAACTATGGCTACACCTTC.

The gene calls are TRBV6-4 and TRBJ2-5; 9 nucleotides line up with TRBD1. The CDR3 has 15 amino acids. V was clipped by 7 bases and J by 5 bases; unmatched bases: 11. Germline V gene lookup returns CDR1 MRHNA and CDR2 SNTAGT. The CDR3 loop reads CASTRRQGGAETQYF. The CDR3 coding sequence is TGTGCCAGCACTCGCCGACAGGGGGGGGCGGAGACCCAGTACTTC.

As regards this clone: A read error may produce the germline difference seen at one junction end. The chain couples TRBV29-1 to TRBJ2-2; no clear D. The CDR3 consists of 15 residues. Germline CDR1 SQVTM, CDR2 ANQGSEA. The CDR3 region has the DNA TGCAGCGTTGAGGAATGGCAGCAGAACACCGGAGAGCTGTTTTTT. Translation gives CSVEEWQQNTGELFF.

This chain joins TRBV5-1 and TRBJ1-1; a possible D gene is TRBD1 (6 bases). The CDR3 is 14 amino acids. Looked up from germline, CDR1 is SGHRS and CDR2 is YFSETQ. V was clipped by 1 base and J by 1 base, with 8 bases between them. CDR3 residues: CASSLTGKNTEAFF. CDR3 in DNA: TGCGCCAGCAGCTTGACAGGGAAGAACACTGAAGCTTTCTTT.

The chain employs TRBV28 and TRBJ2-3, with D unclear. The CDR3 loop spans 13 amino acids. Germline CDR1 MDHEN, CDR2 SYDVKM. The V end was cut by 4 bases, the J end by 0 bases, with 5 bases between. CDR3 DNA: TGTGCCAGCAGTTCGACTAGCACAGATACGCAGTATTTT. Protein sequence: CASSSTSTDTQYF.

The chain recombines TRBV6-5 with TRBJ2-1; 7 positions agree with TRBD2. The CDR3 extends over 15 amino acids. Looked up from germline, CDR1 is MNHEY and CDR2 is SVGAGI. Germline trimming cut 2 bases from V and 7 bases from J; bases unmatched to any gene: 8. The CDR3: CASSYDGTTKNEQFF. For the CDR3, the DNA is TGTGCCAGCAGTTACGACGGGACTACCAAGAATGAGCAGTTCTTC.

The rearrangement uses TRBV28 and TRBJ1-5; D unclear. V was trimmed by 4 bases and J by 5 bases, leaving 15 bases between them. The CDR3 length is 15 residues. Germline V gene lookup returns CDR1 MDHEN and CDR2 SYDVKM. DNA for the CDR3: TGTGCCAGCAGTTATCCCCGAGACGGAGATCAGCCCCAGCATTTT. It codes for CASSYPRDGDQPQHF. Filled out from reference TRBV28 and TRBJ1-5, the complete variable domain reads DVKVTQSSRYLVKRTGEKVFLECVQDMDHENMFWYRQDPGLGLRLIYFSYDVKMKEKGDIPEGYSVSREKKERFSLILESASTNQTSMYLCASSYPRDGDQPQHFGDGTRLSIL.

Notes on this clone: The same CDR3 can be traced to other DNA sequences in this sample. V gene TRBV7-9 combines with J gene TRBJ1-5, with no clear D. The CDR3 contains 14 residues. CDR1 is SEHNR, CDR2 FQNEAQ, per germline (reference sequence). The V gene lost 1 base and the J gene lost 2 bases, with 6 bases spanning the gap. CDR3 nucleotide sequence: TGTGCCAGCAGCTTAGGGGATGGCAATCAGCCCCAGCATTTT. It codes for CASSLGDGNQPQHF.

This chain connects TRBV7-2 to TRBJ2-6, with a tentative D call TRBD2 (5 bases). Trimming pared 3 bases from V and 0 bases from J, leaving 9 bases between. The CDR3 has 16 amino acids. Germline V gives CDR1 SGHTA, CDR2 FQGNSA. The chain's CDR3 is CASSFWRASGANVLTF. The CDR3 DNA reads as TGTGCCAGCAGCTTTTGGCGGGCCTCTGGGGCCAACGTCCTGACTTTC.

This sequence joins TRBV14 and TRBJ1-1; 9 bases line up with TRBD1. Germline V lookup: CDR1 SGHDN, CDR2 FVKESK. The CDR3 totals 14 residues. The V and J ends lost 5 bases and 5 bases, in that order; junction bases with no gene match: 6. The CDR3 DNA reads as TGTGCCAGCAGCGCCCGGGACAGGGTGACTGAAGCTTTCTTT. It yields the protein CASSARDRVTEAFF. Looking up the rest from reference TRBV14 and TRBJ1-1 gives the full variable domain: EAGVTQFPSHSVIEKGQTVTLRCDPISGHDNLYWYRRVMGKEIKFLLHFVKESKQDESGMPNNRFLAERTGGTYSTLKVQPAELEDSGVYFCASSARDRVTEAFFGQGTRLTVV.

The chain has TRBV7-3 and TRBJ1-2, with TRBD1 matching over 12 bases. V lost 5 bases, J lost 5 bases, and 12 bases stayed unmatched. Per germline, CDR1 SGHTA and CDR2 FQGTGA. The CDR3 loop spans 17 amino acids. The CDR3 loop is CASSPPGQGAFVYGYTF. For the CDR3, the DNA is TGTGCCAGCAGCCCACCGGGACAGGGGGCATTCGTTTATGGCTACACCTTC.

In nucleotides, the CDR3 is TGTGCCAGCAGTTTATGGACAGGGAAATCTGAAGCTTTCTTT. It yields the protein CASSLWTGKSEAFF. V is TRBV28 and J is TRBJ1-1; TRBD1 agrees at 7 bases. The germline gives CDR1 MDHEN, CDR2 SYDVKM. The CDR3 is made up of 14 amino acids. V lost 0 bases to trimming and J lost 6 bases; unmatched junction nucleotides: 4.